A selection of T cell receptor beta chains follows, all from one sample in a study of Tregs in tolerant kidney transplant recipients. Measured with immunoSEQ multiplex PCR; TCRdb has only the in-frame clones, and not every one. The table records 110,000 or so clones, 85% to 95% of them present only once. The specimen was CD4+ T cells from blood. Receptors originate from a human donor in good health. Both conserved end residues are part of each CDR3. The D gene is left open where the match is weak. Size is stated for part of the rows, as once, few or many counts, or as a class when the clone is expanded.

D gene	V gene	clone size	J gene	CDR3 protein	CDR3 DNA
TRBD2	TRBV7-2	once	TRBJ2-7	CASSTGLAGTYEQYF	TGTGCCAGCAGCACGGGACTAGCGGGGACCTACGAGCAGTACTTC
-	TRBV30	-	TRBJ1-3	CAWIPPGNTIYF	TGTGCCTGGATCCCCCCTGGAAACACCATATATTTT
TRBD2	TRBV7-6	-	TRBJ2-7	CASSLVAGGGQYF	TGTGCCAGCAGCTTAGTGGCGGGGGGCGGGCAGTACTTC
TRBD1	TRBV14	-	TRBJ1-2	CASSQGTGYGYTF	TGTGCCAGCAGCCAAGGGACAGGGTATGGCTACACCTTC
-	TRBV11-2	once	TRBJ1-3	CASSPRRLGGNTIYF	TGTGCCAGCAGCCCTCGCCGCCTGGGGGGAAACACCATATATTTT
-	TRBV5-6	-	TRBJ1-4	CASSLAQLFF	TGTGCCAGCAGCTTGGCCCAACTGTTTTTT
TRBD1	TRBV18	-	TRBJ1-5	CASSQDRDNQPQHF	TGTGCCAGCTCACAGGACAGGGACAATCAGCCCCAGCATTTT
TRBD2	TRBV27	-	TRBJ2-1	CASSPQREAPRNEQFF	TGTGCCAGCAGCCCTCAGCGGGAGGCCCCCAGGAATGAGCAGTTCTTC
-	TRBV9	-	TRBJ2-5	CASSVLGLVQETQYF	TGTGCCAGCAGCGTATTGGGACTGGTCCAAGAGACCCAGTACTTC
TRBD1	TRBV18	-	TRBJ1-1	CASSLGQYTEAFF	TGTGCCAGCTCATTGGGACAGTACACTGAAGCTTTCTTT
-	TRBV18	-	TRBJ2-1	CASSAPSIYNEQFF	TGTGCCAGCTCAGCCCCGTCCATTTACAATGAGCAGTTCTTC
-	TRBV11-1	-	TRBJ2-5	CASSAWGGAFQTQYF	TGTGCCAGCAGCGCATGGGGCGGGGCCTTTCAGACCCAGTACTTC
-	TRBV2	-	TRBJ2-1	CASSHRRDLSSYNEQFF	TGTGCCAGCAGCCACCGGAGGGACTTGAGCTCCTACAATGAGCAGTTCTTC
-	TRBV19	-	TRBJ2-5	CASSIRTVQETQYF	TGTGCCAGTAGTATACGAACGGTCCAAGAGACCCAGTACTTC
-	TRBV12-5	-	TRBJ2-2	CASGRDWAGELFF	TGTGCTAGTGGCCGAGATTGGGCCGGGGAGCTGTTTTTT
-	TRBV9	-	TRBJ1-2	CASGKLGSNYGYTF	TGTGCCAGCGGTAAACTAGGCTCTAACTATGGCTACACCTTC
TRBD2	TRBV18	-	TRBJ2-3	CASSPPSGKRDTQYF	TGTGCCAGCTCACCACCTAGCGGGAAACGAGATACGCAGTATTTT
-	TRBV2	few	TRBJ1-1	CASSELAGVRRTEAFF	TGTGCCAGCAGTGAGTTGGCAGGGGTTAGAAGGACTGAAGCTTTCTTT
-	TRBV29-1	-	TRBJ2-7	CSVENRGGDYEQYF	TGCAGCGTTGAAAACAGGGGAGGAGACTACGAGCAGTACTTC
-	TRBV7-9	-	TRBJ2-2	CASIRRDTPGTGELFF	TGTGCCAGCATCCGACGGGACACCCCTGGCACCGGGGAGCTGTTTTTT
-	TRBV7-8	-	TRBJ2-7	CASSLGGAGEQYF	TGTGCCAGCAGCCTGGGGGGGGCTGGCGAGCAGTACTTC
TRBD2	TRBV28	-	TRBJ2-5	CASRLLAGQETQYF	TGTGCCAGCAGACTACTAGCGGGACAAGAGACCCAGTACTTC
-	TRBV5-1	-	TRBJ2-3	CASSIQGAALTDTQYF	TGCGCCAGCAGTATACAGGGAGCGGCCCTGACAGATACGCAGTATTTT
TRBD1	TRBV6-6	-	TRBJ1-5	CASREYTGALAKPQHF	TGTGCCAGCAGGGAGTACACAGGGGCTCTCGCCAAGCCCCAGCATTTT
-	TRBV7-9	-	TRBJ1-3	CASSLVSQGTIYF	TGTGCCAGCAGCTTGGTCTCACAGGGCACCATATATTTT